The entry below describes one T cell receptor (beta chain). Original processing methods: Quantification of nucleated cells was approximated via reference gene primer amplification. Assay used: immunoSEQ multiplex PCR; TCRdb lists only in-frame clones, some missing. V, J and clone size reflect that table, while D and trimming were determined from the DNA. The sample yields about 70,000 clones, approximately 81% seen once. Germline CDR1 reads MRHNA; CDR2 reads SNTAGT. The CDR3 sequence is 15 residues long. J gave up 6 bases and V 2 bases, and 6 bases lay outside the gene matches. These data originate in a study of blood T cell repertoires in COVID-19. Turning to the study itself: Spain, Italy and the United States supplied samples that represented acute and convalescent COVID-19. The cDNA or gDNA used as material had been derived from T cells, B-cell-depleted T cells, or PBMCs.

The chain couples TRBV6-4 to TRBJ2-1; 8 bases are a match to TRBD2. Sequencing input: peripheral blood. The sequence was obtained from a woman older than 75 with active or convalescent COVID-19. The CDR3 nucleotides are TGTGCCAGCAGTGACCGGGGGGGGCCGGGCAATGAGCAGTTCTTC. It yields the protein CASSDRGGPGNEQFF.